The next 28 T cell receptor beta chains were all read from a single sample in a study of T cell responses to AZD1222 COVID-19 vaccine. Clones were sequenced by immunoSEQ multiplex PCR, and TCRdb holds only the in-frame ones, with some missing. The repertoire holds roughly 150,000 clones, with around 91% as singletons. Sample: peripheral blood, taken on day 0 of AZD1222 vaccination. These receptors originate from an adult in good health.

V usage is TRBV12-3 or TRBV12-4 and J usage is TRBJ1-6, with D perhaps TRBD1 (5 bases). V shed 4 bases and J shed 10 bases, with 8 bases lying between them. The CDR3 runs to 12 residues. The CDR3 nucleotides read TGTGCCAGCAGTTCTGGGGGATCACCCCTCCACTTT. Residues: CASSSGGSPLHF.

The rearrangement joins TRBV19 to TRBJ1-5; D remains ambiguous. This CDR3 is 13 amino acids long. The ends were cut back, 5 bases at V and 7 bases at J, with 12 bases in the middle. The V gene's germline CDR1 is LNHDA and CDR2 SQIVND (reference sequence). The chain's CDR3 is CASSDSGGQPQHF. CDR3 bases: TGTGCCAGTAGTGATTCGGGCGGGCAGCCCCAGCATTTT. Drawing the rest from reference TRBV19 and TRBJ1-5, the complete variable domain is DGGITQSPKYLFRKEGQNVTLSCEQNLNHDAMYWYRQDPGQGLRLIYYSQIVNDFQKGDIAEGYSVSREKKESFPLTVTSAQKNPTAFYLCASSDSGGQPQHFGDGTRLSIL.

The J gene is TRBJ2-3, the V gene TRBV15; D not resolved. The V gene's germline CDR1 is LNHNV and CDR2 YYDKDF (reference sequence). The CDR3 length is 14 residues. The germline V and J ends were trimmed by 6 bases and 1 base, with 11 bases remaining between them. The CDR3 bases are TGTGCCACCAGTCAGGTTTTCGGCACAGATACGCAGTATTTT. Translating it yields CATSQVFGTDTQYF.

The chain uses TRBV19 and TRBJ1-6; no reliable D call. This CDR3 region has 14 residues. The V and J ends lost 3 bases and 10 bases respectively, with 13 bases between them. CDR1 and CDR2 (germline): LNHDA, SQIVND (reference sequence). The CDR3 bases are TGTGCCAGTAGTATGGTCGGGAAGGGCTCACCCCTCCACTTT. Translating gives CASSMVGKGSPLHF.

The chain has TRBV6-5 and TRBJ1-5; TRBD1 is a possible D gene (5 bases). The ends were cut back, 7 bases at V and 7 bases at J, with 14 bases in the middle. From germline, CDR1 is MNHEY and CDR2 SVGAGI. The CDR3 runs to 13 residues. CDR3 residues: CASKGRVGQPQHF. The CDR3 region has the DNA TGTGCCAGCAAAGGCAGGGTGGGACAGCCCCAGCATTTT.

The genes are TRBV5-4 and TRBJ2-3; D is unclear. Trimming stripped 4 bases from V and 7 bases from J, with 19 bases between. The germline gives CDR1 SGHNT, CDR2 YYREEE (reference sequence). The CDR3 extends over 15 amino acids. The CDR3 region is CASSATPPVLNTQYF. CDR3 DNA sequence: TGTGCCAGCAGCGCAACACCACCGGTCCTCAATACGCAGTATTTT.

The chain has TRBV15 and TRBJ1-3; D may be TRBD1 (6 bases). This CDR3 region has 19 residues. The germline V gene has CDR1 LNHNV and CDR2 YYDKDF (reference sequence). Trimming took 0 bases from V and 1 from J, leaving 19 bases between them. The CDR3 bases are TGTGCCACCAGCAGAGATTTTTCAGGGGTTGTTCTTTCTGGAAACACCATATATTTT. It codes for CATSRDFSGVVLSGNTIYF.

This clone was observed a single time. This chain connects TRBV30 to TRBJ1-5, with D maybe TRBD1 (5 bases). Germline V lookup: CDR1 GTSNPN, CDR2 SVGIG (reference sequence). Trimming cost V 8 bases and J 3 bases, with 17 bases left between them. CDR3 size: 14 residues. This chain's CDR3 is CALAGPQANQPQHF. Written as DNA, the CDR3 is TGTGCCCTTGCGGGGCCCCAGGCCAATCAGCCCCAGCATTTT.

This clone was seen a few times. V and J are TRBV3-1 (or the pseudogene TRBV3-2) and TRBJ1-2, with unresolved D. Germline values: CDR1 LGHDT, CDR2 YNNKEL (reference sequence). Trimming shortened V by 1 base and J by 4 bases, and 7 bases separated the two germline ends. The CDR3 totals 13 residues. The CDR3 spells CASSQGPVYGYTF. In DNA, the CDR3 is TGTGCCAGCAGCCAAGGGCCGGTCTATGGCTACACCTTC.

The chain carries TRBV10-3 and TRBJ1-4; D gene unclear. The CDR3 spans 12 residues. Germline V lookup: CDR1 ENHRY, CDR2 SYGVKD. The V end was cut by 4 bases, the J end by 8 bases, with 8 bases between. CDR3 nucleotides: TGTGCCATCAGTGTGAAAGGAGAAAAACTGTTTTTT. Translating it yields CAISVKGEKLFF.

Only one count was recorded for this clone. The chain recombines TRBV14 with TRBJ1-1, with a weak D call TRBD1 (5 bases). Germline V gene data show CDR1 as SGHDN and CDR2 as FVKESK. The CDR3 totals 16 residues. Trimming took off 2 bases at V and 2 bases at J, with 15 bases between the two ends. The DNA for the CDR3 is TGTGCCAGCAGCCAAATCTTGGGCAGGGTTAACACTGAAGCTTTCTTT. Translation gives CASSQILGRVNTEAFF.

This clone was counted once. The genes are TRBV2 and TRBJ2-3; 8 bases are a match to TRBD2. This CDR3 is built from 15 residues. The V gene end was trimmed by 10 bases and the J gene end by 1 base; junction bases not matched to a gene: 10. Germline CDR1 SNHLY, CDR2 FYNNEI. CDR3 residues: CATKRLAGRTDTQYF. CDR3 bases: TGTGCCACGAAGCGGCTAGCGGGCCGCACAGATACGCAGTATTTT.

This chain connects TRBV28 to TRBJ2-7, with 16 bases matching TRBD2. Germline V gene lookup returns CDR1 MDHEN and CDR2 SYDVKM. This CDR3 is built from 17 residues. V lost 6 bases to trimming and J lost 4 bases; unmatched junction nucleotides: 9. CDR3 residues: CASRRPGTSGGVYEQYF. The CDR3 bases are TGTGCCAGCAGGCGCCCCGGGACTAGCGGGGGGGTATACGAGCAGTACTTC. The whole variable domain, filled in from reference TRBV28 and TRBJ2-7, reads DVKVTQSSRYLVKRTGEKVFLECVQDMDHENMFWYRQDPGLGLRLIYFSYDVKMKEKGDIPEGYSVSREKKERFSLILESASTNQTSMYLCASRRPGTSGGVYEQYFGPGTRLTVT.

This sequence joins TRBV29-1 and TRBJ1-4; D is ambiguous. V was cut by 4 bases and J by 7 bases, with 7 bases left in between. Germline CDR1 and CDR2: SQVTM and ANQGSEA. The CDR3 contains 11 residues. The CDR3 here is CSVGTAEKLFF. CDR3 DNA sequence: TGCAGCGTTGGGACTGCTGAAAAACTGTTTTTT.

This clone occurred a few times. J is TRBJ2-1 and V is TRBV4-1, with D unresolved. This CDR3 has 17 residues. V shed 0 bases and J shed 0 bases, with 12 bases lying between them. Germline CDR1 and CDR2: MGHRA and YSYEKL. The DNA of the CDR3 is TGCGCCAGCAGCCAAGATAGAGGCACCAGCTCCTACAATGAGCAGTTCTTC. Its translation: CASSQDRGTSSYNEQFF.

This chain connects TRBV12-3 or TRBV12-4 to TRBJ1-2, with D uncertain. The CDR3 has 13 residues. Trimming removed 5 bases from V and 8 bases from J, with 15 bases in between. CDR3 nucleotides: TGTGCCAGCAGTCCACCCACCCCGGGAGGCTACACCTTC. Protein: CASSPPTPGGYTF.

The genes are TRBV7-2 and TRBJ2-3; 12 bases line up with TRBD2. Germline CDR1 reads SGHTA; CDR2 reads FQGNSA. This CDR3 has 16 amino acids. Losses at the gene ends were 5 bases for V and 8 bases for J; bases not matched to a gene: 11. CDR3 nucleotide sequence: TGTGCCAGCAGCAAAACTCCTAGCGGGGGGGCCGGTACGCAGTATTTT. Protein sequence: CASSKTPSGGAGTQYF.

V is TRBV3-1 (or the pseudogene TRBV3-2) and J is TRBJ2-1, with 7 positions matching TRBD2. Germline-derived CDR1 and CDR2 are LGHDT and YNNKEL (reference sequence). J lost 3 bases, V lost 4 bases, and 6 bases had no gene match. This CDR3 spans 15 amino acids. As DNA, the CDR3 is TGTGCCAGCAGCCGCGGCGGGGGAAGCTACAATGAGCAGTTCTTC. It translates to CASSRGGGSYNEQFF.

This chain joins TRBV7-6 and TRBJ2-7; 11 nucleotides match TRBD2. This CDR3 region has 18 residues. The trim removed 2 bases at V and 0 bases at J, leaving 9 bases unmatched. CDR1 is SGHVS, CDR2 FNYEAQ, per germline. The CDR3 protein is CASSLSSSGRISSYEQYF. The CDR3 DNA reads as TGTGCCAGCAGCTTATCTTCTAGCGGGAGGATCAGCTCCTACGAGCAGTACTTC.

This chain connects TRBV30 to TRBJ1-5; tentative D call: TRBD1 (5 bases). There are 14 residues in the CDR3. The germline V gene encodes CDR1 GTSNPN and CDR2 SVGIG (reference sequence). V was pared by 3 bases and J by 0 bases, with 9 bases between. The CDR3: CAWSQGLSNQPQHF. The CDR3, as DNA: TGTGCCTGGAGCCAGGGCCTTAGCAATCAGCCCCAGCATTTT.

The chain recombines TRBV6-2 or TRBV6-3 with TRBJ1-2, with D possibly matching TRBD1 (5 bases). The V end lost 5 bases, the J end lost 2 bases, and 24 bases lay between the germline ends. The CDR3 is 18 residues long. CDR1 and CDR2 (germline): MNHEY, SVGEGT. DNA for the CDR3: TGTGCCAGCAGTCACCTCGGGACGGAACGGAAGGGGAACTATGGCTACACCTTC. Translated: CASSHLGTERKGNYGYTF.

The CDR3, as DNA: TGCGCCAGCAGCTTGGAGGGGGAGAGCTCCTATAATTCACCCCTCCACTTT. Protein product: CASSLEGESSYNSPLHF. The gene calls are TRBV5-1 and TRBJ1-6; maybe TRBD1 (6 bases). The CDR3 consists of 17 residues. V shed 0 bases and J shed 0 bases, with 10 bases lying between them. Per germline, CDR1 SGHRS and CDR2 YFSETQ.

J is TRBJ2-1 and V is TRBV3-1 (or the pseudogene TRBV3-2), with D possibly being TRBD2 (7 bases). Per the germline V gene, CDR1 is LGHDT and CDR2 is YNNKEL (reference sequence). The CDR3 covers 13 residues. Trimming removed 7 bases from V and 8 bases from J, with 15 bases in between. CDR3 sequence reads: CASTLGGGHEQFF. In nucleotides, the CDR3 is TGTGCCAGCACCTTGGGAGGGGGTCATGAGCAGTTCTTC.

The chain is built from TRBV9 and TRBJ1-1, with unresolved D. The CDR3 extends over 15 amino acids. Germline assignment: CDR1 SGDLS and CDR2 YYNGEE. The V end was cut by 4 bases, the J end by 0 bases, with 13 bases between. The CDR3 DNA follows: TGTGCCAGCAGCCCTCCTGTAGGTCTGAACACTGAAGCTTTCTTT. Amino acid sequence: CASSPPVGLNTEAFF.

In its sample, this clone was seen a few times. The chain uses TRBV19 and TRBJ2-2; the D gene is possibly TRBD1 (6 bases). This CDR3 is 16 amino acids long. V was clipped by 4 bases and J by 3 bases, with 15 bases between them. Germline CDR1 and CDR2: LNHDA and SQIVND (reference sequence). Written as DNA, the CDR3 is TGTGCCAGTAGTAGCACCGGGACAACCTACACCGGGGAGCTGTTTTTT. This encodes CASSSTGTTYTGELFF.

This clone was seen a handful of times. V gene TRBV11-2 combines with J gene TRBJ2-7; D is perhaps TRBD2 (6 bases). V was pared by 3 bases and J by 3 bases, with 18 bases between. The CDR3 loop spans 16 amino acids. The germline gives CDR1 SGHAT, CDR2 FQNNGV. Here the CDR3 DNA reads TGTGCCAGCAGCTTTGGTCGGAGGGGCCCGGGCTACGAGCAGTACTTC. Its translation: CASSFGRRGPGYEQYF.

The sample holds one count of this clone. The chain employs TRBV5-1 and TRBJ1-2, with 7 bases lining up with TRBD1. This CDR3 has 14 amino acids. CDR1 and CDR2 from the germline V gene are SGHRS and YFSETQ. Trimming removed 4 bases from V and 3 bases from J; junction bases left unmatched: 6. CDR3 DNA: TGCGCCAGCAGCGGGACAGTCCACTACTATGGCTACACCTTC. It encodes CASSGTVHYYGYTF.

The chain uses TRBV19 and TRBJ1-2, with unresolved D. V was pared by 1 base and J by 9 bases, with 6 bases between. The CDR3 is made up of 11 amino acids. Germline V lookup: CDR1 LNHDA, CDR2 SQIVND (reference sequence). CDR3 bases: TGTGCCAGTAGTATAGGGGATAGCTACACCTTC. This codes for CASSIGDSYTF.